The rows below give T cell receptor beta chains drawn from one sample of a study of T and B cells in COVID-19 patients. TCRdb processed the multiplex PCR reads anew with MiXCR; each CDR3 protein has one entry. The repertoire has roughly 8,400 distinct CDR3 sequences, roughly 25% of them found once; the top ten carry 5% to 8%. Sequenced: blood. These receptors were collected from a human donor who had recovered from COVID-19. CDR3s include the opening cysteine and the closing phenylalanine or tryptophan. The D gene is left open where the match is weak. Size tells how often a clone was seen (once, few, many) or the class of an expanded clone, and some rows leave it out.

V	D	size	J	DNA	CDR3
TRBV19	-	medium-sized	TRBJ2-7	TGTGCCAGTAGTATAGATAGTCACGAGCAGTACTTC	CASSIDSHEQYF
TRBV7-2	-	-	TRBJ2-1	TGTGCCAGCGGAGACAGGTGGAATGAGCAGTTCTTC	CASGDRWNEQFF
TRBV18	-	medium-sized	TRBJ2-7	TGTGCCAGCTCACCACTAGGGATACAGGGCCAGGGAGCCGAGCAGTACTTC	CASSPLGIQGQGAEQYF
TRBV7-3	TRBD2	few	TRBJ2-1	TGTGCCAGCAGCTTTATAGCGGGAGCGGGGCATGAGCAGTTCTTC	CASSFIAGAGHEQFF
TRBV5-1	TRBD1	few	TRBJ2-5	TGCGCCAGCAGCCGACAGGGGTCCACTCCACCCCAAGAGACCCAGTACTTC	CASSRQGSTPPQETQYF
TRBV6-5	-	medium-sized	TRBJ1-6	TGTGCCAGCAGGGGGGTACAGGGAAAATCACCCCTCCACTTT	CASRGVQGKSPLHF
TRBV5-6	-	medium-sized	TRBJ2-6	TGTGCCAGCAGCTTAATACAGGGCTCTGGGGCCAACGTCCTGACTTTC	CASSLIQGSGANVLTF
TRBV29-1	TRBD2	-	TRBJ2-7	TGCAGCGGGCGGACTAGCGGGAGGACAGACTCTAACGAGCAGTACTTC	CSGRTSGRTDSNEQYF
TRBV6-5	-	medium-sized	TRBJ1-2	TGTGCCAGCAGACGGGGGCAAAGGAACTCTGGGTACACCTTC	CASRRGQRNSGYTF
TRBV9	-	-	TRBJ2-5	TGTGCCAGCAGCGCCTTCCCCCCCGAGACCCAGTACTTC	CASSAFPPETQYF
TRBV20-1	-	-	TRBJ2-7	TGCAGTGCGCCGGCCACTCCGGGCCTCTACGAGCAGTACTTC	CSAPATPGLYEQYF
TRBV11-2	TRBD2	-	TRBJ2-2	TGTGCCAGCAGCTTCGACTCCTCGGGGGGAAAGGTACCCGGGGAGCTGTTTTTT	CASSFDSSGGKVPGELFF
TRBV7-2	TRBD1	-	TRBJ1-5	TGTGCCAGCAGCTTAGCGACGCAGGGGGCGGGTCAGCCCCAGCATTTT	CASSLATQGAGQPQHF
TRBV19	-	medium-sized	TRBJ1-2	TGTGCCAGCACTCCGCCGGGGGCAGGGTTTTATGGCTACACCTTC	CASTPPGAGFYGYTF
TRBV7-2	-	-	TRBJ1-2	TGTGCCAGCAGCCAGGAAGCCGGGGAGGACTATGGCTACACCTTC	CASSQEAGEDYGYTF
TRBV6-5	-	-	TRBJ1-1	TGTGCCAGCAGTGAAATCGGAGCTTTCTTT	CASSEIGAFF
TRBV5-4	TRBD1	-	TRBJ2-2	TGTGCCAGCAGCACACAGGGGAAGGCCGGGGAGCTGTTTTTT	CASSTQGKAGELFF
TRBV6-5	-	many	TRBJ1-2	TGTGCCAGCAGTTACGATCGGACAAACTATGGCTACACCTTC	CASSYDRTNYGYTF
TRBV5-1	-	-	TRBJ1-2	TGCGCCAGCAGCTTGGGGGTTGTAGCTAACTATGGCTACACCTTC	CASSLGVVANYGYTF
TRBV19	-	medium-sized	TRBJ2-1	TGTGCCAGTAGTATAACTAGCAGTAACAATGAGCAGTTCTTC	CASSITSSNNEQFF
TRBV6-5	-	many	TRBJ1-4	TGTGCCAGCAGTTACCGGGGTCTGGGAGAAAAACTGTTTTTT	CASSYRGLGEKLFF
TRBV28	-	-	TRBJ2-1	TGTGCCAGCAGTTCTTCCAGGGACGTTCGCAATGAGCAGTTCTTC	CASSSSRDVRNEQFF
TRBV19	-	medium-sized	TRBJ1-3	TGTGCCAGTAGATTAACAGGCAACTCTGGAAACACCATATATTTT	CASRLTGNSGNTIYF
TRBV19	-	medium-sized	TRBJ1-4	TGTGCCACCCGGGGGGAAGCTGAAAAACTGTTTTTT	CATRGEAEKLFF
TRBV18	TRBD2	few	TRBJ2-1	TGTGCCAGCTCACCCGGACTAGCGGGAGGGGGCTCCTACAATGAGCAGTTCTTC	CASSPGLAGGGSYNEQFF
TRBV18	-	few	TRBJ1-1	TGTGCCAGCTCACCCCAACGAACTGAAGCTTTCTTT	CASSPQRTEAFF
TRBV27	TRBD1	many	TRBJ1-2	TGTGCCAGCAGTTTAATCCCCGGGACAGTTAACTATGGCTACACCTTC	CASSLIPGTVNYGYTF
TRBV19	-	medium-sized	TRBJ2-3	TGTGCCAGTAGTAAAGGGGGGGCGGCCACAGATACGCAGTATTTT	CASSKGGAATDTQYF
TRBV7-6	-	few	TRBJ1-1	TGTGCCAGCAGCTTAGGGGAAGAATTAAACACTGAAGCTTTCTTT	CASSLGEELNTEAFF